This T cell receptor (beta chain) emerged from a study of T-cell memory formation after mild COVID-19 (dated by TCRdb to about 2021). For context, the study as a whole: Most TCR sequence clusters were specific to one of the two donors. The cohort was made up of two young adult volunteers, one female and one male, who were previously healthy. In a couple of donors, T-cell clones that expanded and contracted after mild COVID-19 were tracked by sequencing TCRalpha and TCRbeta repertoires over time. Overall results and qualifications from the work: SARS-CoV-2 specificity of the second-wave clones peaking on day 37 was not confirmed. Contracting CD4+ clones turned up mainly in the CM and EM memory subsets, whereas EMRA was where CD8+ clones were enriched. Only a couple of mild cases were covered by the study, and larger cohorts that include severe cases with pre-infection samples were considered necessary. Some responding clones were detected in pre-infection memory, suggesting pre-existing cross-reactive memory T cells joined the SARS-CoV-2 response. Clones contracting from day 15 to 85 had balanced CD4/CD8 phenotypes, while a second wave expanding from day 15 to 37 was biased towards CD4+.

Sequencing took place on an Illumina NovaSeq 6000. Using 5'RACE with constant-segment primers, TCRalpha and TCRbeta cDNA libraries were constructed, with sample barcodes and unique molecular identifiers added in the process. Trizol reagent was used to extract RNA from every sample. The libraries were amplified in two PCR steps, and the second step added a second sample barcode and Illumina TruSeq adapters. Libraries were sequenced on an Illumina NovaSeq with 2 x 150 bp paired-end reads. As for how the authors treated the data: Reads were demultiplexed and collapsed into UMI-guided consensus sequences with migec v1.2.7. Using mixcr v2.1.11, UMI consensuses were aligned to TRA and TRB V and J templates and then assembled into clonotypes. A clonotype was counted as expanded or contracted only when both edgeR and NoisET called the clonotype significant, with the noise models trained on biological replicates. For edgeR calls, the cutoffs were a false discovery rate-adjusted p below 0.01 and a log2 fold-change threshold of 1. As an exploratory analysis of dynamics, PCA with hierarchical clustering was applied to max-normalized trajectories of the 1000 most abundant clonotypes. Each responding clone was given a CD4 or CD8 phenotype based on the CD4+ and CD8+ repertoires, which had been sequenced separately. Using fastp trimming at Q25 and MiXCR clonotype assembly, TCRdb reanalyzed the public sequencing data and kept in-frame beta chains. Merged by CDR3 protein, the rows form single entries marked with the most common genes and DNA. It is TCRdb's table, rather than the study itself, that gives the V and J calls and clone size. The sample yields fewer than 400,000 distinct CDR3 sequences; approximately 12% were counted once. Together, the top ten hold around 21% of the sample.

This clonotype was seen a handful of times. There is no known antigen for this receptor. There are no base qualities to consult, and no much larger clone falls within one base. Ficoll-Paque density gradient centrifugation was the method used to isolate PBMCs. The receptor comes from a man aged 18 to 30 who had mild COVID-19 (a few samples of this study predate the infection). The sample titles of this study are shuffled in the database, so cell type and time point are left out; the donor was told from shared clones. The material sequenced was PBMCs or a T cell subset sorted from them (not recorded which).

The CDR3 region: CSARRRTGENTIYF. The nucleotides are TGCAGTGCTAGACGTCGGACAGGGGAAAACACCATATATTTT. The V gene is TRBV20-1 and the J gene is TRBJ1-3; a stretch of 9 junction bases matches TRBD1. The CDR3 sequence holds 14 residues, the cysteine and phenylalanine included. Just the 42-base CDR3 DNA is kept, in frame starting at base 1. V is trimmed back by 2 bases and J by 6 bases, and the junction contains 5 bases that no gene match accounts for. CDR1 and CDR2 (DFQATT, SNEGSKA) derive from the germline V gene (reference sequence).